These T cell receptor beta chains were read from a single sample in a study of a mutant IDH1 vaccine in newly diagnosed glioma. The antigens of these receptors remain unknown. Produced via immunoSEQ multiplex PCR; TCRdb's table is partial and in-frame only. The top ten clones hold approximately 11% of a sample with 30,000 to 35,000 clones, approximately 53% of them seen once. Sequenced material: PBMCs, taken from a glioma patient whose treatment included an IDH1 peptide vaccine. These receptors were obtained from a woman under 30 with glioma. Each CDR3 is given with its conserved first and last residue. Each record gives: J gene, D gene, V gene, clone size, CDR3 protein, CDR3 DNA. D genes are given only for firm matches. Clone size is given for some rows only: seen once, a few or many times, or a class if the clone is expanded.

>TRBJ2-2|NA|TRBV27|NA
CASSLLNTGELFF
TGTGCCAGCAGTTTACTGAACACCGGGGAGCTGTTTTTT
>TRBJ2-7|NA|TRBV10-3|once
CAISDPQGNEQYF
TGTGCCATCAGTGACCCGCAGGGCAACGAGCAGTACTTC
>TRBJ2-7|TRBD2|TRBV5-6|NA
CASSYGTSGAYEQYF
TGTGCCAGCAGCTACGGGACTAGCGGGGCCTACGAGCAGTACTTC
>TRBJ1-2|NA|TRBV11-1|NA
CASSDGDYGYTF
TGTGCCAGCAGCGACGGTGACTATGGCTACACCTTC
>TRBJ1-1|NA|TRBV15|NA
CATSRAQVNTEAFF
TGTGCCACCAGCAGAGCCCAGGTGAACACTGAAGCTTTCTTT
>TRBJ1-2|NA|TRBV14|NA
CASSQDLRGGYGYTF
TGTGCCAGCAGCCAAGATTTACGGGGAGGCTATGGCTACACCTTC
>TRBJ2-1|NA|TRBV4-2|once
CASSRVSGTHNEQFF
TGTGCCAGCAGCCGAGTCTCCGGCACTCACAATGAGCAGTTCTTC
>TRBJ2-7|NA|TRBV5-5|NA
CASTETPYEQYF
TGTGCCAGCACCGAGACCCCCTACGAGCAGTACTTC
>TRBJ2-7|TRBD1|TRBV18|few
CASSPYGTGPPEQYF
TGTGCCAGCTCCCCGTACGGGACAGGCCCTCCAGAGCAGTACTTC
>TRBJ1-5|NA|TRBV12-5|few
CASGLDVPPQHF
TGTGCTAGTGGTCTGGACGTTCCGCCCCAGCATTTT
>TRBJ2-3|TRBD2|TRBV23-1|NA
CASSQTGLAGGLGERGSTDTQYF
TGCGCCAGCAGTCAAACGGGACTAGCGGGAGGGCTTGGGGAGCGGGGAAGCACAGATACGCAGTATTTT
>TRBJ1-2|NA|TRBV21-1|few
CASSRPGRKCPGISNYGYTF
TGTGCCAGCAGCAGACCGGGACGAAAGTGCCCCGGGATCAGTAACTATGGCTACACCTTC
>TRBJ2-7|NA|TRBV7-9|NA
CASSSGTLTYEQYF
TGTGCCAGCAGTTCAGGGACACTAACCTACGAGCAGTACTTC
>TRBJ1-2|NA|TRBV4-2|NA
CASGQDEDYGYTF
TGTGCCAGCGGCCAAGATGAAGACTATGGCTACACCTTC
>TRBJ2-7|TRBD2|TRBV4-2|NA
CASSPGTSGGTREQYF
TGTGCCAGCAGCCCTGGGACTAGCGGGGGGACTAGGGAGCAGTACTTC
>TRBJ1-4|NA|TRBV5-1|NA
CASSFGAFRGEKLFF
TGCGCCAGCAGCTTTGGGGCCTTTCGGGGGGAAAAACTGTTTTTT